Listed here is a single T cell receptor (beta chain). This sample was included in a study of blood T cell repertoires in COVID-19. Across the whole study: Sources were T cells, B-cell-depleted T cells, or PBMCs; the material itself was cDNA or gDNA.

The CDR3 loop spans 16 amino acids. Trimming stripped 2 bases from V and 2 bases from J, with 10 bases between. Germline V CDR1 and CDR2: MGHDK, SYGVNS. Libraries were prepared by immunoSEQ multiplex PCR; TCRdb keeps only in-frame clonotypes and omits some of them. The sample has roughly 82,000 clones, over 70% seen once. The rearrangement joins TRBV25-1 to TRBJ1-6; tentative D call: TRBD1 (6 bases). What was sequenced was peripheral blood. The clonotype originates from a woman aged 60-75 years with acute or convalescent COVID-19. The CDR3 DNA follows: TGTGCCAGCAGTGAACAGGGGAGCGCCTATAATTCACCCCTCCACTTT. This codes for CASSEQGSAYNSPLHF. Filled out from reference TRBV25-1 and TRBJ1-6, the complete variable domain reads EADIYQTPRYLVIGTGKKITLECSQTMGHDKMYWYQQDPGMELHLIHYSYGVNSTEKGDLSSESTVSRIRTEHFPLTLESARPSHTSQYLCASSEQGSAYNSPLHFGNGTRLTVT.